A selection of T cell receptor beta chains follows, all from one sample in a study of human T cells and chemical hapten exposure. MiXCR, run by TCRdb on the RACE reads, gives a single entry per CDR3 protein. Here the sample spans 250,000 or so distinct CDR3 sequences, 7.5% to 9% being singletons. The specimen was whole blood, collected in connection with sensitization to the hapten diphenylcyclopropenone (DPC). These receptors were obtained from a man younger than 30 with alopecia areata. Some clones in this sample may be carry-over from other donors' samples. Each CDR3 is given with its conserved first and last residue. The D gene is left open where the match is weak. Part of the rows lack a size; the others show once, few, many or a class for expanded clones.

cdr3_aa	cdr3_nt	clone_size	d_call	j_call	v_call
CSVRPTASYEQYF	TGCAGCGTTAGGCCGACGGCCTCCTACGAGCAGTACTTC	-	-	TRBJ2-7	TRBV29-1
CASSLSGTGTSYTQYF	TGCGCCAGCAGCTTGAGCGGGACAGGGACTTCTTATACGCAGTATTTT	-	TRBD1	TRBJ2-3	TRBV5-1
CASRPVYQGNTIYF	TGTGCCAGCAGGCCCGTCTACCAGGGAAACACCATATATTTT	-	-	TRBJ1-3	TRBV6-5
CASSLKAGGPTGELFF	TGTGCCAGCAGCTTAAAAGCGGGGGGGCCCACCGGGGAGCTGTTTTTT	few	TRBD2	TRBJ2-2	TRBV7-2
CASSQAYGTGNTIYF	TGCGCCAGCAGCCAGGCCTACGGAACTGGAAACACCATATATTTT	few	-	TRBJ1-3	TRBV4-3
CASSLSTADSPLHF	TGTGCCAGCAGCTTAAGTACGGCTGATTCACCCCTCCACTTT	many	-	TRBJ1-6	TRBV7-2
CASRPGQGGDQPQHF	TGTGCCAGCAGACCCGGACAGGGAGGAGATCAGCCCCAGCATTTT	many	TRBD1	TRBJ1-5	TRBV6-1
CSAGRYLIRAIGETQYF	TGCAGTGCTGGACGATACCTTATAAGGGCGATCGGGGAGACCCAGTACTTC	-	-	TRBJ2-5	TRBV20-1
CASSQVWRGTNEKLFF	TGCGCCAGCAGCCAAGTCTGGAGGGGAACTAATGAAAAACTGTTTTTT	few	-	TRBJ1-4	TRBV4-1
CATSETTGADTQYF	TGTGCCACCAGTGAAACCACGGGGGCGGATACGCAGTATTTT	-	-	TRBJ2-3	TRBV24-1
CASNHRVVYRMNEQFF	TGTGCCAGCAATCATAGGGTGGTTTACAGAATGAATGAGCAGTTCTTC	few	-	TRBJ2-1	TRBV27
CASGLAGASGTDTQYF	TGTGCCAGCGGATTAGCGGGGGCCTCGGGCACAGATACGCAGTATTTT	-	TRBD2	TRBJ2-3	TRBV28
CASNSLGTGGSPLHF	TGTGCCAGCAACTCTTTAGGGACAGGAGGGTCACCCCTCCACTTT	-	TRBD1	TRBJ1-6	TRBV9
CASSASITFRGVRNEQFF	TGTGCCAGCAGTGCATCGATCACCTTTCGCGGGGTGCGCAATGAGCAGTTCTTC	once	-	TRBJ2-1	TRBV6-1
CASSYGRPNIQYF	TGTGCCAGCAGTTACGGGCGGCCGAACATTCAGTACTTC	-	-	TRBJ2-4	TRBV6-2/TRBV6-3
CASSQVFREEQYF	TGCGCCAGCAGCCAAGTATTCAGGGAAGAGCAGTACTTC	-	-	TRBJ2-7	TRBV4-1
CASTQDRAREQFF	TGTGCCAGCACCCAAGACAGGGCCCGTGAGCAGTTCTTC	-	TRBD1	TRBJ2-1	TRBV7-2
CSARDLVGIEPSTDTQYF	TGCAGTGCTAGAGATCTAGTCGGTATAGAGCCTAGCACAGATACGCAGTATTTT	-	-	TRBJ2-3	TRBV20-1
CASNSGANTIQYF	TGTGCCAGCAACTCTGGCGCGAATACCATTCAGTACTTC	-	-	TRBJ2-4	TRBV12-3/TRBV12-4
CASSAGVPQGEQYF	TGTGCCAGCAGCGCGGGGGTTCCACAGGGCGAGCAGTACTTC	few	-	TRBJ2-7	TRBV9
CASSLAVSSNQPQHF	TGTGCCAGCAGCTTAGCGGTCTCAAGCAATCAGCCCCAGCATTTT	many	-	TRBJ1-5	TRBV7-2
CSVARQVSYNEQFF	TGCAGCGTAGCGCGACAGGTTTCCTACAATGAGCAGTTCTTC	-	-	TRBJ2-1	TRBV29-1
CSASLAGEQFF	TGCAGTGCTAGTCTAGCGGGGGAGCAGTTCTTC	few	TRBD2	TRBJ2-1	TRBV20-1
CSVKTSGEAYEQYF	TGCAGCGTAAAGACTAGCGGGGAAGCCTACGAGCAGTACTTC	many	TRBD2	TRBJ2-7	TRBV29-1
CSASPSGKPEAFF	TGCAGTGCGTCGCCCTCAGGGAAACCTGAAGCTTTCTTT	few	-	TRBJ1-1	TRBV20-1
CASSLGGRGSTDTQYF	TGTGCCAGCAGCTTGGGTGGCAGGGGTAGTACAGATACGCAGTATTTT	few	-	TRBJ2-3	TRBV5-5
CASSQEKRGGLYEQFF	TGCGCCAGCAGCCAAGAGAAGCGGGGGGGCCTCTATGAGCAGTTCTTC	few	TRBD2	TRBJ2-1	TRBV4-1
CASSVEGLAPTF	TGTGCCAGCAGCGTAGAGGGACTAGCCCCTACTTTT	few	TRBD2	TRBJ2-3	TRBV9
CASSPGQGAAGNQPQHF	TGTGCCAGCAGCCCGGGACAGGGGGCGGCGGGCAATCAGCCCCAGCATTTT	-	TRBD1	TRBJ1-5	TRBV7-9
CASSQDIFGGRQNQPQHF	TGCGCCAGCAGCCAAGATATTTTCGGGGGCAGGCAAAATCAGCCCCAGCATTTT	few	-	TRBJ1-5	TRBV4-3
CASSQSGQETQYF	TGTGCCAGCAGCCAATCGGGGCAAGAGACCCAGTACTTC	-	-	TRBJ2-5	TRBV12-3/TRBV12-4
CASSLAIASGNTIYF	TGTGCCAGCAGCTTAGCGATAGCCTCTGGAAACACCATATATTTT	-	-	TRBJ1-3	TRBV7-2
CASSPGPYYGYTF	TGTGCCAGCAGTCCGGGGCCCTACTATGGCTACACCTTC	few	-	TRBJ1-2	TRBV12-3/TRBV12-4
CASRRGQGADQETQYF	TGTGCCAGCAGGCGAGGACAGGGGGCGGACCAAGAGACCCAGTACTTC	-	TRBD1	TRBJ2-5	TRBV7-8
CASVRAGGSNQPQHF	TGTGCCAGTGTCCGGGCAGGGGGTTCCAATCAGCCCCAGCATTTT	few	TRBD1	TRBJ1-5	TRBV19
CATSDRDRQPQHF	TGTGCCACCAGTGACCGGGATCGACAGCCCCAGCATTTT	-	-	TRBJ1-5	TRBV24-1
CVSSRGTGTSTDTQYF	TGTGTCAGCAGTCGAGGGACAGGCACTAGCACAGATACGCAGTATTTT	once	TRBD1	TRBJ2-3	TRBV12-3/TRBV12-4
CASSSLHKQYF	TGTGCCAGCAGTTCCCTACATAAGCAGTACTTC	many	-	TRBJ2-7	TRBV28
CASRGGLSYNEQFF	TGTGCCAGCAGGGGCGGGCTCTCCTACAATGAGCAGTTCTTC	few	-	TRBJ2-1	TRBV12-3/TRBV12-4
CSATQDNVNGEAFF	TGCAGTGCTACTCAGGACAACGTGAATGGGGAAGCTTTCTTT	many	-	TRBJ1-1	TRBV20-1
CASSPGDGSNQPQHF	TGTGCCAGCAGCCCTGGGGACGGTAGCAATCAGCCCCAGCATTTT	-	-	TRBJ1-5	TRBV9
CSARYGKNTEAFF	TGCAGTGCTCGATACGGAAAGAACACTGAAGCTTTCTTT	many	-	TRBJ1-1	TRBV20-1
CASSDSGGTDTQYF	TGTGCCAGCAGTGATAGCGGGGGCACAGATACGCAGTATTTT	many	TRBD2	TRBJ2-3	TRBV25-1
CASTFQRLGNTEAFF	TGTGCCAGCACGTTCCAGAGATTGGGGAACACTGAAGCTTTCTTT	few	-	TRBJ1-1	TRBV12-3/TRBV12-4
CASSLSYSGGSSYEQYF	TGTGCCAGCAGTTTATCTTATAGCGGGGGGAGCTCCTACGAGCAGTACTTC	many	TRBD2	TRBJ2-7	TRBV28
CASTSSGGPSYDEQFF	TGTGCCAGCACCTCTAGCGGGGGGCCCTCCTACGATGAGCAGTTCTTC	-	TRBD2	TRBJ2-1	TRBV28
CASSGGVRTGYTF	TGTGCCAGCAGTGGAGGGGTCCGAACGGGCTACACCTTC	many	-	TRBJ1-2	TRBV2
CAISESNRNGYTF	TGTGCCATCAGTGAGTCGAACAGGAATGGCTACACCTTC	few	-	TRBJ1-2	TRBV10-3
CASSQGNFGRNSSYEQYF	TGCGCCAGCAGCCAAGGCAATTTCGGCCGGAACAGCTCCTACGAGCAGTACTTC	few	-	TRBJ2-7	TRBV4-1
CSVLDRVANTGELFF	TGCAGCGTATTAGACAGGGTGGCGAACACCGGGGAGCTGTTTTTT	many	TRBD1	TRBJ2-2	TRBV29-1
CASSLPGGSWAFF	TGTGCCAGCAGCTTACCTGGAGGCTCGTGGGCTTTCTTT	few	-	TRBJ1-1	TRBV11-2
CASSSDLPAKNIQYF	TGTGCCAGCAGCTCGGACCTTCCCGCCAAAAACATTCAGTACTTC	many	-	TRBJ2-4	TRBV7-9
CASSVGQNIQYF	TGTGCCAGCAGCGTCGGACAGAACATTCAGTACTTC	-	-	TRBJ2-4	TRBV6-2/TRBV6-3
CASSYRDPSGIQYF	TGTGCCAGCAGCTACCGGGACCCAAGTGGTATTCAGTACTTC	many	-	TRBJ2-4	TRBV5-6
CASRPTTYSSQHF	TGTGCCAGCAGACCGACCACATACTCGTCCCAGCATTTT	many	-	TRBJ1-5	TRBV6-2/TRBV6-3
CASIKGRADEQFF	TGTGCCAGCATAAAAGGACGGGCAGATGAGCAGTTCTTC	many	-	TRBJ2-1	TRBV12-3/TRBV12-4
CASSPTGGIGTDTQYF	TGTGCCAGCAGTCCAACAGGGGGCATCGGCACAGATACGCAGTATTTT	-	TRBD1	TRBJ2-3	TRBV3-1
CASSLSPTSSYEQYF	TGTGCCAGCAGCTTATCCCCCACGAGCTCCTACGAGCAGTACTTC	-	-	TRBJ2-7	TRBV13
CSARDILKVPNTEAFF	TGCAGTGCTAGAGATATTCTGAAAGTCCCAAACACTGAAGCTTTCTTT	many	-	TRBJ1-1	TRBV20-1
CASSSTGQATDTQYF	TGTGCCAGCAGTTCGACGGGACAGGCCACAGATACGCAGTATTTT	-	TRBD1	TRBJ2-3	TRBV12-3/TRBV12-4